This is a list of T cell receptor beta chains from one sample in a study of beta chain features in type 1 diabetes. The method was immunoSEQ multiplex PCR; TCRdb's version includes in-frame clones alone and lacks a portion of them. The sample shows about 290,000 clones, about 8.5% of them seen only once. The specimen sequenced was central memory CD4+ T cells from blood. These receptor sequences come from a woman under 30 in good health. The CDR3 runs from the conserved cysteine through the conserved F or W. The order of the fields is clone size, D gene, V gene, CDR3 length, J gene, CDR3 protein, CDR3 DNA. The D gene is left open where the match is weak. Size is omitted from some rows. Given values are once, few, many or a class for expanded clones.

few	TRBD1	TRBV7-9	16	TRBJ1-5	CASSSQTGSGNQPQHF	TGTGCCAGCAGCTCGCAGACAGGGTCGGGCAATCAGCCCCAGCATTTT
-	-	TRBV7-7	13	TRBJ2-7	CASSLVPRSEQYF	TGTGCTAGCAGCTTAGTCCCTCGATCCGAGCAGTACTTC
-	TRBD2	TRBV7-9	16	TRBJ2-3	CASSQRTSGTRDTQYF	TGTGCCAGCAGCCAACGGACTAGCGGGACCAGGGATACGCAGTATTTT
-	TRBD1	TRBV7-3	15	TRBJ2-1	CASSPQGAVYNEQFF	TGTGCCAGCAGCCCCCAGGGGGCGGTCTACAATGAGCAGTTCTTC
-	TRBD2	TRBV7-2	14	TRBJ2-5	CASTDSLAGETQYF	TGTGCCAGCACCGACTCCCTAGCGGGAGAGACCCAGTACTTC
many	TRBD2	TRBV19	16	TRBJ2-2	CASSIAGLANTGELFF	TGTGCCAGTAGTATCGCTGGACTAGCGAACACCGGGGAGCTGTTTTTT
-	-	TRBV11-2	16	TRBJ1-4	CASSLSLLATNEKLFF	TGTGCCAGCAGCCTATCGCTCCTTGCAACTAATGAAAAACTGTTTTTT
-	-	TRBV5-4	13	TRBJ1-4	CASSWELNEKLFF	TGTGCCAGCAGCTGGGAGCTAAATGAAAAACTGTTTTTT
few	-	TRBV7-2	13	TRBJ2-1	CASSFGPLNEQFF	TGTGCCAGCAGCTTCGGACCTCTAAATGAGCAGTTCTTC
few	-	TRBV5-1	12	TRBJ2-3	CASSSTTDTQYF	TGCGCCAGCAGCTCCACCACAGATACGCAGTATTTT
few	TRBD2	TRBV27	16	TRBJ2-2	CASRPPGLAFTGELFF	TGTGCCAGCAGGCCTCCCGGACTAGCGTTCACCGGGGAGCTGTTTTTT
few	-	TRBV18	12	TRBJ2-2	CASSTYTGELFF	TGTGCCAGCTCAACGTACACCGGGGAGCTGTTTTTT
-	-	TRBV25-1	15	TRBJ1-1	CASSPPGALNTEAFF	TGTGCCAGCAGTCCCCCCGGGGCGCTGAACACTGAAGCTTTCTTT
few	-	TRBV11-3	15	TRBJ2-5	CASSLDRAPQETQYF	TGTGCCAGCAGCTTAGATCGGGCACCCCAAGAGACCCAGTACTTC
few	TRBD2	TRBV9	14	TRBJ2-7	CASSGASGSHEQYF	TGTGCCAGCAGCGGGGCTAGCGGGAGCCACGAGCAGTACTTC
-	-	TRBV5-4	16	TRBJ1-6	CASSPDGGNYNSPLHF	TGTGCCAGCAGCCCGGACGGCGGGAACTATAATTCACCCCTCCACTTT
few	-	TRBV29-1	17	TRBJ2-3	CSVERGGAGASTDTQYF	TGCAGCGTTGAAAGAGGGGGGGCGGGAGCTAGCACAGATACGCAGTATTTT
-	TRBD2	TRBV15	18	TRBJ2-1	CATSREPGLAGGPGEQFF	TGTGCCACCAGCAGAGAACCGGGACTAGCGGGAGGGCCAGGTGAGCAGTTCTTC
few	-	TRBV2	14	TRBJ2-7	CASSEQGQHYEQYF	TGTGCCAGCAGTGAACAGGGACAACACTACGAGCAGTACTTC
-	-	TRBV7-2	14	TRBJ2-7	CASSLELVSYEQYF	TGTGCCAGCAGCTTAGAACTCGTTAGCTACGAGCAGTACTTC
-	TRBD1	TRBV25-1	13	TRBJ1-6	CASRPTGNSPLHF	TGTGCCAGCAGGCCGACAGGGAATTCACCCCTCCACTTT
few	-	TRBV28	14	TRBJ2-4	CATRGQGSVNIQYF	TGTGCCACCCGGGGGCAGGGGTCTGTGAACATTCAGTACTTC
-	TRBD2	TRBV9	15	TRBJ2-1	CASSPRLAEYNEQFF	TGTGCCAGCAGCCCCCGACTAGCGGAGTACAATGAGCAGTTCTTC
-	TRBD1	TRBV6-5	15	TRBJ2-3	CASSWTGVLQDTQYF	TGTGCCAGCAGTTGGACAGGGGTTTTACAAGATACGCAGTATTTT
few	-	TRBV7-2	14	TRBJ2-7	CASSLIGKDYEQYF	TGTGCCAGCAGCTTAATCGGTAAGGACTACGAGCAGTACTTC
-	TRBD1	TRBV18	16	TRBJ1-6	CASSPTGTEVNSPLHF	TGTGCCAGCTCACCTACGGGGACAGAAGTAAATTCACCCCTCCACTTT
-	-	TRBV7-9	14	TRBJ1-2	CASSHSGPGYGYTF	TGTGCCAGCAGCCATTCCGGGCCCGGCTATGGCTACACCTTC
-	TRBD1	TRBV6-5	15	TRBJ1-5	CASRFDREGNQPQHF	TGTGCCAGCAGATTTGACAGGGAGGGCAATCAGCCCCAGCATTTT
many	-	TRBV19	14	TRBJ2-1	CASSIASSYNEQFF	TGTGCCAGTAGTATCGCGAGCTCCTACAATGAGCAGTTCTTC
-	-	TRBV5-1	14	TRBJ2-3	CASREGSFTDTQYF	TGCGCCAGCAGGGAGGGGAGCTTTACAGATACGCAGTATTTT
few	TRBD1	TRBV11-2	13	TRBJ1-5	CASSLTGLQPQHF	TGTGCCAGCAGCTTGACAGGGCTTCAGCCCCAGCATTTT
-	TRBD2	TRBV7-9	16	TRBJ2-2	CASSLVRSSGTGELFF	TGTGCCAGCAGCTTAGTAAGGTCTAGCGGGACCGGGGAGCTGTTTTTT
-	-	TRBV18	14	TRBJ1-5	CASSPSEVNQPQHF	TGTGCCAGCTCACCATCGGAGGTGAATCAGCCCCAGCATTTT
once	-	TRBV2	13	TRBJ1-5	CASSPRWGQPQHF	TGTGCCAGCAGTCCCCGCTGGGGCCAGCCCCAGCATTTT
few	-	TRBV18	14	TRBJ1-1	CASSPPWKQAEAFF	TGTGCCAGCTCACCACCGTGGAAACAGGCTGAAGCTTTCTTT
few	-	TRBV7-2	13	TRBJ1-1	CASSSGLQAEAFF	TGTGCCAGCAGCTCGGGACTTCAGGCTGAAGCTTTCTTT
-	TRBD2	TRBV7-2	16	TRBJ2-1	CASSKSADASGNEQFF	TGTGCCAGCAGCAAATCAGCCGATGCTAGCGGGAATGAGCAGTTCTTC